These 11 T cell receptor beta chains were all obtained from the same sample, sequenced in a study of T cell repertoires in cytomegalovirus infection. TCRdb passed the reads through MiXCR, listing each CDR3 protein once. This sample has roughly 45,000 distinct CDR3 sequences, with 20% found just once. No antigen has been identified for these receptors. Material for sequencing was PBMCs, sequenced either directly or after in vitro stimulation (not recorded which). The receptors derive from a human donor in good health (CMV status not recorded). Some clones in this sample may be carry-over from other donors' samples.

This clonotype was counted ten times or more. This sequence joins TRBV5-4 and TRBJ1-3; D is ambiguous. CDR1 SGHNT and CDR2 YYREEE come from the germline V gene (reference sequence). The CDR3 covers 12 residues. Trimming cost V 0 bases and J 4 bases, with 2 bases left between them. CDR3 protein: CASSLDGNTIYF. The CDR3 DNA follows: TGTGCCAGCAGCTTGGACGGAAACACCATATATTTT.

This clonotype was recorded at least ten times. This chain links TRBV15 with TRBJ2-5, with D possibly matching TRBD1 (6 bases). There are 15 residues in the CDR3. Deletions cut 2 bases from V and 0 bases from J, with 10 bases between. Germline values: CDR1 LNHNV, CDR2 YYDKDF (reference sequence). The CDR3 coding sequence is TGTGCCACCAGCAGACAGACAGGCTACCAAGAGACCCAGTACTTC. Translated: CATSRQTGYQETQYF.

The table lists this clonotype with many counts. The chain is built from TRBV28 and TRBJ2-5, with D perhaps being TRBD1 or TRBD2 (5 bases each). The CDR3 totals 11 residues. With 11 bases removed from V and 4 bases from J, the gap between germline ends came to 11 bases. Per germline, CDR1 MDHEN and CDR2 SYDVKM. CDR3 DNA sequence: TGTGCCGTCAGGGAGAGAGAGACCCAGTACTTC. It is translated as CAVRERETQYF.

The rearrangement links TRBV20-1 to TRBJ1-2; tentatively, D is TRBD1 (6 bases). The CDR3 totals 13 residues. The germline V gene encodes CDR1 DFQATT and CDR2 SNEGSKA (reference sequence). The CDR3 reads CRPRGPLNYGYTF. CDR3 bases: TGCAGGCCCCGGGGGCCATTAAACTATGGCTACACCTTC.

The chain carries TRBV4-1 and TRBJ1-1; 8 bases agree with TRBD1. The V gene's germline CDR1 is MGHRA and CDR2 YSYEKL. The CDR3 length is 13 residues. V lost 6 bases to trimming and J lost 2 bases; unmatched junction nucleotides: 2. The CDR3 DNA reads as TGCGCCAGCAGACAGGGGGTCAACACTGAAGCTTTCTTT. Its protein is CASRQGVNTEAFF.

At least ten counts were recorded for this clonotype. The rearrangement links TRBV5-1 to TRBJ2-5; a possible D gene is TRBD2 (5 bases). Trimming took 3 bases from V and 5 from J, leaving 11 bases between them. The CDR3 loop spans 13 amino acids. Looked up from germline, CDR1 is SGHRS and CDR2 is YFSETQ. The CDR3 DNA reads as TGCGCCAGCAGCTCCACGGGCGGGGAGACCCAGTACTTC. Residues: CASSSTGGETQYF.

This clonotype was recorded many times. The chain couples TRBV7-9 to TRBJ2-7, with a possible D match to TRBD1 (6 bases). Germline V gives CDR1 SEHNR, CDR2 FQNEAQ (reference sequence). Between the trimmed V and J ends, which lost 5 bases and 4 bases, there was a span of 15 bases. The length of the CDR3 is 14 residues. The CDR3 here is CASSPTLQGYEQYF. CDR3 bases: TGTGCCAGCAGCCCGACCCTACAGGGTTACGAGCAGTACTTC.

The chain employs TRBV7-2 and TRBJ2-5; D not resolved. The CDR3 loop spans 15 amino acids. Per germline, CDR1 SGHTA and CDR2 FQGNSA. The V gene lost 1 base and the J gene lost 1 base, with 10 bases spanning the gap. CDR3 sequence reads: CASSLVPAFQETQYF. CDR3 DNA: TGTGCCAGCAGCTTAGTGCCAGCTTTCCAAGAGACCCAGTACTTC.

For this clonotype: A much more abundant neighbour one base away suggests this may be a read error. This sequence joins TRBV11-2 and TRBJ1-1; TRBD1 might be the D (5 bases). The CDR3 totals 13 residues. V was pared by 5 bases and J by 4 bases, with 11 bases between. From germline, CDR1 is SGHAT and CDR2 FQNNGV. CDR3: CASSRRDLTEAFF. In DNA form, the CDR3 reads TGTGCCAGCAGCAGACGGGACCTCACTGAAGCTTTCTTT.

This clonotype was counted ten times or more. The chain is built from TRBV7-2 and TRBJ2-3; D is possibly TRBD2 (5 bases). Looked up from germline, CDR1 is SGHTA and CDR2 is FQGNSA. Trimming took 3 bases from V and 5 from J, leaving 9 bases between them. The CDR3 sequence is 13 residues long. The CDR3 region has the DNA TGTGCCAGCAGCTTTTCCGGACTAGATACGCAGTATTTT. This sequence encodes CASSFSGLDTQYF.

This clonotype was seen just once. CDR3 residues: CSARLLAAPGTQYF. CDR3 coding DNA: TGCAGTGCCAGATTACTAGCGGCACCCGGAACCCAGTACTTC. This sequence joins TRBV20-1 and TRBJ2-5; TRBD2 matches 8 bases. CDR1 is DFQATT and CDR2 is SNEGSKA in the germline V gene (reference sequence). The ends lost 6 bases at V and 8 bases at J; junction bases unmatched: 14. This CDR3 spans 14 amino acids.